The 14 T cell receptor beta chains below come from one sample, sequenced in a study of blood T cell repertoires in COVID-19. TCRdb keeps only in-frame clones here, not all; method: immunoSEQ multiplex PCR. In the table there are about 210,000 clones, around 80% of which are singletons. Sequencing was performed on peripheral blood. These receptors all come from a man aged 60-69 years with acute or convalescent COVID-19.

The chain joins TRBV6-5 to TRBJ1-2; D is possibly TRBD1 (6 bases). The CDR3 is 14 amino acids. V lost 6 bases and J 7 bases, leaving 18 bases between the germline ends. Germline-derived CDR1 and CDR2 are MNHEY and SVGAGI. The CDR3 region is CASRNRQVRGGYTF. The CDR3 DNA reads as TGTGCCAGCAGAAACCGACAGGTCCGAGGTGGCTACACCTTC.

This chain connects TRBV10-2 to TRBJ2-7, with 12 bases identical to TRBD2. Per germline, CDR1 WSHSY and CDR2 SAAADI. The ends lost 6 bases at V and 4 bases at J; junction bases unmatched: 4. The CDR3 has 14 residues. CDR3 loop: CASSMTSGSYEQYF. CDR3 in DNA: TGCGCCAGCAGCATGACTAGCGGGAGTTACGAGCAGTACTTC.

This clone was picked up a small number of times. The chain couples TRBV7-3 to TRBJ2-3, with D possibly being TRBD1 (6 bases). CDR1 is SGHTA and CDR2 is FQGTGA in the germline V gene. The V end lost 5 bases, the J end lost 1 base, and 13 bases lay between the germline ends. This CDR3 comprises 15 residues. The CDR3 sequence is CASSRRGSGTDTQYF. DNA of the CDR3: TGTGCCAGCAGCCGCAGGGGTTCTGGCACAGATACGCAGTATTTT.

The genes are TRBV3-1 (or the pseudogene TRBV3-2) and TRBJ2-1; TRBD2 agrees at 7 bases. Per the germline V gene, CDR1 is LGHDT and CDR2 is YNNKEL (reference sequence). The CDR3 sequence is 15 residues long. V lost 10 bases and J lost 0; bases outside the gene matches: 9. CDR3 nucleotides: TGTGCCACTCAATCCGGGACTACCTCCTACAATGAGCAGTTCTTC. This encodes CATQSGTTSYNEQFF.

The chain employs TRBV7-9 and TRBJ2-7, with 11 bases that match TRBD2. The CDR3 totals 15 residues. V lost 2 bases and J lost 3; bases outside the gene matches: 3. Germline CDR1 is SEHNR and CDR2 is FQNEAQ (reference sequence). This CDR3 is CASSLLAGGYYEQYF. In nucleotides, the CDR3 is TGTGCCAGCAGCTTACTAGCGGGAGGATACTACGAGCAGTACTTC.

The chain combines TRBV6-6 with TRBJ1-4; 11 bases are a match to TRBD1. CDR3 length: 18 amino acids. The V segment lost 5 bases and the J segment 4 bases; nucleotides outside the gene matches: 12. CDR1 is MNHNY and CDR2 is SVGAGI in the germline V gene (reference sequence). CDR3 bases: TGTGCCAGCAGTCCCCGGACAGGGGGCGAGGCTCTTAATGAAAAACTGTTTTTT. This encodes CASSPRTGGEALNEKLFF.

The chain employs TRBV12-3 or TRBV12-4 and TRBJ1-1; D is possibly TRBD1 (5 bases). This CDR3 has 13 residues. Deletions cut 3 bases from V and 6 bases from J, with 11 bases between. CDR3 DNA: TGTGCCAGCAGTTTTACGGGGGTCCCTGAAGCTTTCTTT. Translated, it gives CASSFTGVPEAFF.

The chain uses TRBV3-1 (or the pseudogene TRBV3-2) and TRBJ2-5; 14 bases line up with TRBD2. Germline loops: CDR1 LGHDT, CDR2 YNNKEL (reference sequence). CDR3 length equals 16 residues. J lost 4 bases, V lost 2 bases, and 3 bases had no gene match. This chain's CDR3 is CASSQKGTSGRETQYF. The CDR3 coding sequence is TGTGCCAGCAGCCAAAAAGGGACTAGCGGGAGAGAGACCCAGTACTTC.

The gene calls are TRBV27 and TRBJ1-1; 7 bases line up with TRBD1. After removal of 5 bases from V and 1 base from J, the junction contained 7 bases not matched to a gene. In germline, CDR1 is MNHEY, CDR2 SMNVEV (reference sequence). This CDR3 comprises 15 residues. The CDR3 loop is CASSPNPGGNTEAFF. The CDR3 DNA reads TGTGCCAGCAGTCCAAACCCAGGGGGGAACACTGAAGCTTTCTTT.

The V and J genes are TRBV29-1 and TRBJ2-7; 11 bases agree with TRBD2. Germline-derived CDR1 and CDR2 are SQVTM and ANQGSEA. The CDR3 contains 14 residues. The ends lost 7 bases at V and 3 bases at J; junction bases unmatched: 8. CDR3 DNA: TGCAGCGCATCGGGACTAGCGGATTACTACGAGCAGTACTTC. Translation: CSASGLADYYEQYF.

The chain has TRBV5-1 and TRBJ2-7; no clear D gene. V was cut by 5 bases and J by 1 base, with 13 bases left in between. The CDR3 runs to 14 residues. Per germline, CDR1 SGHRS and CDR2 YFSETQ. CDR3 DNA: TGCGCCAGCAGTCCGGCCCCAGGTTCCTACGAGCAGTACTTC. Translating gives CASSPAPGSYEQYF.

CDR3 protein: CASRLQGAGNQPQHF. CDR3 DNA: TGTGCCAGTAGGCTACAGGGGGCTGGGAATCAGCCCCAGCATTTT. The rearrangement uses TRBV19 and TRBJ1-5; TRBD1 matches 9 bases. The CDR3 length is 15 residues. Germline CDR1 and CDR2: LNHDA and SQIVND (reference sequence). Trimming cost V 6 bases and J 4 bases; bases outside gene matches: 7.

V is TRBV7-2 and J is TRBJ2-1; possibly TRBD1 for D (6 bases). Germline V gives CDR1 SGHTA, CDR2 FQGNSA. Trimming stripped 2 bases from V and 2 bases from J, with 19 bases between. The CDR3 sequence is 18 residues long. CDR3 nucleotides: TGTGCCAGCAGCTTAAGTCGGGGCTGGGGGCCCACCTACAATGAGCAGTTCTTC. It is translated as CASSLSRGWGPTYNEQFF.

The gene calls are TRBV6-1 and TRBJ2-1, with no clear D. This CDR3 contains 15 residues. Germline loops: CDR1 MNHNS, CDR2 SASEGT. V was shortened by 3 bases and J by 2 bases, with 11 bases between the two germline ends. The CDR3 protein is CASSDASLTYNEQFF. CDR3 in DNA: TGTGCCAGCAGTGACGCTAGTTTGACCTACAATGAGCAGTTCTTC.